The clone carrying this T cell receptor (beta chain) was picked up a small number of times. The CDR3 totals 14 residues. Trimming removed 6 bases at V and 5 bases at J, with 13 bases between. Germline V gene data show CDR1 as MDHEN and CDR2 as SYDVKM. Study processing details: How many nucleated cells were present was estimated from reference gene primer amplification. Sequencing used immunoSEQ multiplex PCR; TCRdb keeps in-frame clones, though not all of them. V, J and clone size are taken as reported in that table, and D and trimming were inferred from the DNA itself. The sample records nearly 350,000 clones, approximately 91% being singletons. The Seattle patients joined while their infection was active and were tracked longitudinally afterward. The data were taken from a study of blood T cell repertoires in COVID-19.

The chain has TRBV28 and TRBJ2-2; tentative D call: TRBD2 (6 bases). The sequencing input was peripheral blood. This TCR derives from a woman between 65 and 79 years old with COVID-19, enrolled during active disease. The CDR3 region is CASSPYGGTGELFF. In DNA, the CDR3 is TGTGCCAGCAGCCCCTACGGGGGAACCGGGGAGCTGTTTTTT. Full variable domain (rest looked up from reference TRBV28 and TRBJ2-2): DVKVTQSSRYLVKRTGEKVFLECVQDMDHENMFWYRQDPGLGLRLIYFSYDVKMKEKGDIPEGYSVSREKKERFSLILESASTNQTSMYLCASSPYGGTGELFFGEGSRLTVL.